This T cell receptor (beta chain) was documented in a study of blood T cells in healthy people across ages. Germline assignment: CDR1 DFQATT and CDR2 SNEGSKA (reference sequence). This CDR3 region has 16 residues. The J segment lost 0 bases and the V segment lost 2 bases, leaving 6 bases of the junction unmatched. This clonotype was counted only a few times. Antigen specificity is unknown. Each sample gave at least 6.5 million isolated PBMCs. Every sample gave at least 6 micrograms of total RNA when it was extracted. General study findings and limits: Any conclusive comparison of naive versus antigen-experienced cells was prevented by using unsorted PBMCs. No one knew whether donors had CMV, which possibly confounded expanded clonotype changes.

With a J-beta primer mix and a sample-barcoded 5' primer, a second PCR ran about 6 to 11 cycles. MiXCR, applied by TCRdb to the 5' RACE reads, yields one record per CDR3 protein. The sample consists of about 1,400,000 distinct CDR3 sequences, around two fifths of them appearing once. The TCR was taken from a woman aged 18-30 years in good health. The sample comprised blood. The chain links TRBV20-1 to TRBJ2-3; the match to TRBD2 covers 9 bases. The CDR3 here is CSARPASGESTDTQYF. The CDR3 region has the DNA TGCAGTGCTAGACCAGCTAGCGGGGAGAGCACAGATACGCAGTATTTT.